This T cell receptor (beta chain) comes out of a study of long-term antiretroviral therapy in people with HIV. Overall study findings and caveats: In the period from the mid-2000s to the late 2010s, blood was collected, possibly under older ART regimens. Transplant donor controls retained higher diversity, though diversity increased after ART. HIV repertoire CDR3 lengths ranged less widely than those of controls.

United States facilities provided treatment to all participants with HIV. Running of the v3.0 immunoSEQ assay took place at survey level. Method: immunoSEQ multiplex PCR; TCRdb's copy keeps in-frame clones and lacks some. This sample has about 33,000 clones, with over 65% found just once. On this clone itself: The antigen remains unidentified.

Unmatched junction bases numbered 10, after V lost 3 bases and J lost 9 bases. The germline V gene has CDR1 LNHDA and CDR2 SQIVND (reference sequence). The CDR3 extends over 15 amino acids. This sequence was found in a woman between 50 and 59 years old with HIV. This chain uses TRBV19 with TRBJ2-3; 9 bases are shared with TRBD2. This material consisted of unsorted PBMCs, taken 2 years after starting antiretroviral therapy. CDR3 DNA sequence: TGTGCCAGTAGTATCAGTCTAGCGGGGCCTCGCACGCAGTATTTT. It codes for CASSISLAGPRTQYF.